This paragraph reports one T cell receptor (beta chain). Its target is not known. A J-beta primer mix and a sample-barcoded 5' primer were used in a second PCR of about 6 to 12 cycles. TCRdb used MiXCR to reprocess the 5' RACE reads, holding one entry per CDR3 protein. The repertoire has some 1,000,000 distinct CDR3 sequences, about 23% of them found once; the top ten carry about 0.72%. These data belong to a study of blood T cells in healthy people across ages. CDR3 length: 15 amino acids. Germline V gene data show CDR1 as MNHEY and CDR2 as SVGAGI. The V end lost 5 bases, the J end lost 0 bases, and 11 bases lay between the germline ends. General study findings and limits: Conclusively comparing naive with antigen-experienced cells was impossible with unsorted PBMCs.

The data were also submitted as part of a second study, on T cells of mothers and their children.

The TCR originated in a girl aged 2 to 10 in good health. Sequenced material: blood. The J gene is TRBJ1-5, the V gene TRBV6-5; D perhaps matches TRBD1 (5 bases). CDR3 DNA: TGTGCCAGCAGTCAGACAGTTTATAGCAATCAGCCCCAGCATTTT. Translating it yields CASSQTVYSNQPQHF.